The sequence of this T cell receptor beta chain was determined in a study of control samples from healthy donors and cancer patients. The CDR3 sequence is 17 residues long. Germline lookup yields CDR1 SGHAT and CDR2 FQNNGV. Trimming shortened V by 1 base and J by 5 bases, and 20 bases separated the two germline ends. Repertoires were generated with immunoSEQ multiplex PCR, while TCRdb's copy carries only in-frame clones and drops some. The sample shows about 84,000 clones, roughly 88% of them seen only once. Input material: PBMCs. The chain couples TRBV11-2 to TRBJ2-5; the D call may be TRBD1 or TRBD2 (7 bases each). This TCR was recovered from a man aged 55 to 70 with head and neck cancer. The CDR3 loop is CASSLGRGTASWETQYF. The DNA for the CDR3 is TGTGCCAGCAGCTTAGGGCGGGGGACAGCCTCGTGGGAGACCCAGTACTTC.